This T cell receptor (beta chain) derives from a study of cytomegalovirus exposure and HLA in healthy donors (dated by TCRdb to 2015 to 2018). Broadly, across the study: An earlier analysis of roughly 610 of the donors reported 276 Gb of sequence data and 117 million unique TCR beta sequences obtained from approximately 180 million T cells. On average, roughly 250,000 unique TCR beta nucleotide sequences were sequenced per donor among more than 350 genotyped donors of the cohort, with roughly 18% of those sequences being non-productive. A few DR-DQ haplotypes were treated as single units for association and clustering because of strong linkage in the cohort. Both class I and class II loci were covered by HLA typing, at four-digit resolution. An earlier analysis of some 600 of the donors applied high-throughput TCR beta sequencing to assess whether each TCR beta V gene segment acted as functional or pseudogenic. The study aimed to test whether cataloging public T cell receptors could reveal signatures of past pathogen exposure. The number of typed donors differed by locus: about 629-630 for A, B, C, DRB1 and DQB1; 522 for DQA1; over 600 for DPA1; and around 490 for DPB1. All discovery cohort repertoires had been generated on a single sequencing platform. A separate validation cohort of 100 to 150 different subjects was used in addition to the roughly 670-subject first cohort. High-throughput TCR immunosequencing, statistical association of individual TCRs with disease status, and machine learning were combined to predict cytomegalovirus infection status. Donor age, sex, ethnicity and CMV serostatus were compiled alongside the repertoire data. An early release covering more than 500 HLA-typed donors comprised about 300 gigabases of sequencing data and tens of millions of unique TCR sequences. A later analysis re-examined previously published TCR beta repertoires from hundreds of donors and added high-resolution HLA genotyping to investigate patterns of TCR occurrence. The T cell repertoires of roughly 660 subjects were profiled by immunosequencing and related to cytomegalovirus serostatus. Of the roughly 390 genotyped donors, 81% fell in the genetic ancestry cluster associated with self-reported Caucasian donors. In a later genetic analysis, genome-wide SNP genotypes for about 55% of the roughly 670 donors were used, and that subset was treated as a discovery cohort. Rather than drawing on any new phenotypic data, the later analysis identified candidate immune exposures from TCR beta sequences and the way those sequences occurred across donors.

The cohort consisted of 650 to 700 healthy bone marrow donors. All cohort members were sampled while nominally healthy, although unrecorded immune exposures were likely present. The donor was CMV seropositive and belonged to the group of around 300 seropositive cohort members. A peripheral blood sample was collected from each donor, and TCR beta sequencing was performed on peripheral blood mononuclear cells. The Qiagen DNeasy Blood Extraction Kit was used to extract genomic DNA from the blood cell samples. As for this clone: Its specific antigen is unknown.

Taken from the germline V gene, the CDR1 and CDR2 loops are MGHRA and YSYEKL. V gives up 0 bases and J gives up 1 base, and the segment between their germline ends measures 15 bases. The CDR3 contains 17 residues, cysteine and phenylalanine counted. The kept DNA is CDR3 alone, 51 bases in frame from the first base. The library was made by the immunoSEQ multiplex PCR assay. For the multiplex PCR, a mixture combining 60 forward primers for TCR Vbeta segments and 13 reverse primers for TCR Jbeta segments was used. Amplification of the CDR3 region of rearranged TCR beta genes was performed with a multiplex PCR assay on genomic DNA. The Illumina HiSeq System was used to sequence the amplified TCR beta libraries as 87-base-pair reads. The published analysis was carried out like this. A later analysis counted about 76 million unique TCR beta chains across the 550 to 700 repertoires, and around 9.9 million of these chains were shared by at least two donors. Raw reads were error-corrected and collapsed into unique sequences with a nearest-neighbor algorithm that merged closely related sequences to remove PCR and sequencing errors. V, D and J gene segments were assigned by aligning CDR3 sequences to IMGT reference sequences. For a sequence to be retained, at least a six-nucleotide match to both a V gene segment and a J gene segment was required. A rearrangement counted as productive if the CDR3 had no stop codons and remained in frame with V and J, and every other rearrangement counted as non-productive. Following IMGT convention, CDR3 was defined as the stretch from the second conserved V-encoded cysteine to the conserved J-encoded phenylalanine. Sequences without an unambiguous match to a single V gene segment were excluded from the earlier analysis of several hundred of the donors. An earlier analysis of 450 to 650 of the donors called V segments functional above 56.7% productive rearrangements and segregating when the between-donor standard deviation exceeded 5%. A statistical classification framework was built for diagnosing cytomegalovirus status from the catalog of TCR beta chain sequences. A later analysis assigned V and J genes by comparing TCR nucleotide sequences with IMGT/GENE-DB human TR gene sequences. Using the TCRdist pipeline, a later analysis assigned CDR3 sequences along with most-parsimonious VDJ recombination scenarios. In a later analysis, each TCR beta chain was defined by its CDR3 amino acid sequence together with its V-gene family, and reads without a unique V-gene family were excluded. In a later analysis, several hundred highly shared, low-generation-probability nucleotide sequences were removed to address suspected cross-contamination and a sequencing artifact. For each public chain, a later analysis derived a clonal expansion index from normalized ranks of inferred template counts within each repertoire. A later analysis computed generation probabilities with a VDJ recombination model fitted to out-of-frame rearrangements, and checked the results against IGoR. A later analysis scored TCR-TCR, TCR-HLA and TCR-CMV co-occurrence with hypergeometric tests, applying a repertoire-size bias correction to TCR pairs. False discovery rates were estimated in a later analysis by permuting HLA or CMV assignments 20 times. In a later analysis, co-occurring TCRs were grouped with DBSCAN, and TCRdist sequence similarity was added when clustering was performed within HLA-allele-positive subsets. For co-occurrence clustering, repertoires with fewer than 30,000 or more than 120,000 public chains were excluded, along with 4 to 6 repertoires with anomalous nucleotide sharing. Here the immuneACCESS table is served through TCRdb, limited to in-frame sequences with V and J called. Missing clones are a known gap in these copies; in checked studies unresolved V genes cover under half, and the rest lacks a known reason. The V and J calls and clone size come from that table; D and trimming were worked out from the DNA. The data table for this sample lists about 210,000 clones. About 1% of the sample is held by the ten biggest clonotypes.

The investigation overall reported the following: A cluster of highly shared sequence variants was judged likely to be a technical artifact of the sequencing pipeline. Correlated functional status among segregating V segments might reflect linkage disequilibrium, but an unknown experimental factor could not be ruled out. Most CMV-associated TCR beta chains appeared to be HLA-restricted in a later analysis, and the HLA associations seemed to be driven largely by CMV exposure. While some public TCRs were present in many individuals, most TCR sequences turned up only very rarely across donors. Presence/absence analyses assumed roughly uniform sequencing depth across donors, an assumption that may not hold. In an earlier analysis of more than 500 of the donors, most TCR beta V segments appeared in productive rearrangements about 87% or about 30% of the time, broadly matching IMGT annotations. In a later analysis, TCR association rates were found to vary across HLA loci, with the most associated TCRs seen for DRB1 alleles and the fewest for HLA-C alleles. Because some donors lacked HLA typing at each locus, the association tests relied only on the typed subset. For the cohort, immune exposure information was limited to CMV serostatus. In a later analysis, HLA-associated TCR beta chains showed more clonal expansion and lower generation probabilities than non-associated chains that were equally common. Assigning TCR associations to individual alleles was difficult when HLA alleles, especially DR and DQ, strongly co-occurred. Because counts were too low, about 18 rarely observed V segments, including chromosome 9 orphons, were excluded from the earlier analysis of some 540 of the donors. This cohort had only TCR beta chains sequenced, and the lack of alpha or paired-chain data limited which features could be detected. The study gave a list of more than 150 TCR beta chains associated with cytomegalovirus. A further reported finding was that TCR beta sequences accurately predicted the HLA-A and HLA-B alleles for most subjects in the first cohort. Compared with the approximately 670-donor mean, donors in an Asian-associated ancestry cluster had fewer N-insertions in productive TCRs, according to a later genetic analysis. In a later genetic analysis, a missense DCLRE1C variant was associated with V-gene and J-gene trimming of TCR beta chains, and the association was replicated in an independent cohort. A later analysis associated about 17,000 TCR beta sequences with specific HLA alleles at a false discovery rate of 0.05. Several of the top co-occurrence clusters appeared to be linked to parvovirus B19, influenza, CMV and Epstein-Barr virus, according to a later analysis. Some IMGT-functional V segments, including TRBV6-2 and TRBV6-3, could not be distinguished by the 87-base-pair reads and were therefore excluded. The classifier was reported to diagnose cytomegalovirus status with high specificity and sensitivity in both the original and validation cohorts. It was suggested by the authors that the approach could potentially be generalized to other disease states and immunological phenotypes. In vitro tests confirmed that three of the cytomegalovirus-associated TCR beta chains recognize cytomegalovirus antigens.

The sequencing input was PBMCs. This TCR came from a woman younger than 45 in good health and CMV-seropositive. The chain is assembled from TRBV4-1 and TRBJ2-5; matching of 6 bases hints at TRBD2 as the D gene. CDR3 region: CASSQDRYGGSQETQYF. The DNA sequence is TGCGCCAGCAGCCAAGATCGTTATGGAGGGAGCCAAGAGACCCAGTACTTC.